Sequencing of this T cell receptor (beta chain) was carried out in a study of control samples from healthy donors and cancer patients. The repertoire was sequenced with immunoSEQ multiplex PCR; TCRdb's copy has only in-frame clones and lacks some. The sample lists 150,000 to 200,000 clones, around 96% occurring once. Germline loops: CDR1 LGHDT, CDR2 YNNKEL (reference sequence). The CDR3 spans 11 residues. Trimming removed 8 bases from V and 6 bases from J, with 8 bases in between. This clone was detected only once. Sequencing was performed on blood. This chain joins TRBV3-1 (or the pseudogene TRBV3-2) and TRBJ2-4, with unresolved D. This sequence was found in a woman aged 25 to 45 in good health. CDR3 coding DNA: TGTGCCAGCGCATTTGGAAACATTCAGTACTTC. Translated: CASAFGNIQYF.